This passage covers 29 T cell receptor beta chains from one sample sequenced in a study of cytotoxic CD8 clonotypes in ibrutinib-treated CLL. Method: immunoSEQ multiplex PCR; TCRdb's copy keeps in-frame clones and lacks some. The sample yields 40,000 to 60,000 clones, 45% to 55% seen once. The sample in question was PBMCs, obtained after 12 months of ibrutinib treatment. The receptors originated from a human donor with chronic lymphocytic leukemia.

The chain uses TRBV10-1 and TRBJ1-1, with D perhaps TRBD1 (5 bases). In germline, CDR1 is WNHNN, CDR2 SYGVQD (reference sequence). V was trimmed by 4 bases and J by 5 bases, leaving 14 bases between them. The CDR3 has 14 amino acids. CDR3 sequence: CASSAGGRVTEAFF. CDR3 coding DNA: TGCGCCAGCAGTGCCGGGGGTAGGGTGACTGAAGCTTTCTTT.

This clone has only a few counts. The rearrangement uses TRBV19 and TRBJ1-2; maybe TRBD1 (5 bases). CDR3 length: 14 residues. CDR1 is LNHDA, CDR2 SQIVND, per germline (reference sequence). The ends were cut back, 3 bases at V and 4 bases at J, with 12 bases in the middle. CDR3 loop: CASSITGTIYGYTF. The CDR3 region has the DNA TGTGCCAGTAGTATCACCGGGACGATCTATGGCTACACCTTC.

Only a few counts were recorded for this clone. The CDR3 here is CASSLSFYEQYF. CDR3 DNA sequence: TGTGCCAGCAGCTTATCCTTCTACGAGCAGTACTTC. The V and J genes are TRBV7-2 and TRBJ2-7; D is unclear. The ends were cut back, 2 bases at V and 3 bases at J, with 5 bases in the middle. The germline CDR1 and CDR2 sequences are SGHTA and FQGNSA. The CDR3 consists of 12 residues.

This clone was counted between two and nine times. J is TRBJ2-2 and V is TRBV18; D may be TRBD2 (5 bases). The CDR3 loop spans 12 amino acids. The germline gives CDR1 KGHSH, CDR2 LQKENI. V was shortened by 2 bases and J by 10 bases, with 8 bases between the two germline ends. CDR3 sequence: CASSPGGAELFF. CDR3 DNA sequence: TGTGCCAGCTCACCAGGAGGCGCGGAGCTGTTTTTT.

In nucleotides, the CDR3 is TGTGCCAGCAGTTCTAACGGACTCGAAACTTATGGCTACACCTTC. Translating it yields CASSSNGLETYGYTF. The chain uses TRBV28 and TRBJ1-2; D is undetermined. The germline gives CDR1 MDHEN, CDR2 SYDVKM. The V gene lost 4 bases and the J gene lost 5 bases, with 17 bases spanning the gap. This CDR3 has 15 residues.

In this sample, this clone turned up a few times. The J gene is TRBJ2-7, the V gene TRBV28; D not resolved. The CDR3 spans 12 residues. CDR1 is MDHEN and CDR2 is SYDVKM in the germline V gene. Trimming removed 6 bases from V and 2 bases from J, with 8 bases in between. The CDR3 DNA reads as TGTGCCAGCAGATCCCAGGCCTACGAGCAGTACTTC. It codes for CASRSQAYEQYF.

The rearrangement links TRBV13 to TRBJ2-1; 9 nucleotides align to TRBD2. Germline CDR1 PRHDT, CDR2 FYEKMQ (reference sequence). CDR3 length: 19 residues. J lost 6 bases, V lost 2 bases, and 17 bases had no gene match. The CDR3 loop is CASSLRGLAGGLRGNEQFF. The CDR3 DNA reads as TGTGCCAGCAGCTTACGGGGACTGGCGGGAGGGTTAAGGGGCAATGAGCAGTTCTTC.

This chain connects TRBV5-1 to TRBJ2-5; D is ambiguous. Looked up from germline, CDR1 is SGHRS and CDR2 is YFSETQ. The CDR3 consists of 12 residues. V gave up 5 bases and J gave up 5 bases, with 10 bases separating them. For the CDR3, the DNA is TGCGCCAGCAGTATTAAGGTGGAGACCCAGTACTTC. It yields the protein CASSIKVETQYF. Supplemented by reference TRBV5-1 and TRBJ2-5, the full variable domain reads KAGVTQTPRYLIKTRGQQVTLSCSPISGHRSVSWYQQTPGQGLQFLFEYFSETQRNKGNFPGRFSGRQFSNSRSEMNVSTLELGDSALYLCASSIKVETQYFGPGTRLLVL.

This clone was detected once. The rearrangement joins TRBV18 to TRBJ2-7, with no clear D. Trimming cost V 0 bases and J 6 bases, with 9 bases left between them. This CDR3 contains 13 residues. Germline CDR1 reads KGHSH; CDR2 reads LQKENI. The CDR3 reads CASSPPILGEQYF. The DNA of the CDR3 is TGTGCCAGCTCACCACCGATACTGGGCGAGCAGTACTTC.

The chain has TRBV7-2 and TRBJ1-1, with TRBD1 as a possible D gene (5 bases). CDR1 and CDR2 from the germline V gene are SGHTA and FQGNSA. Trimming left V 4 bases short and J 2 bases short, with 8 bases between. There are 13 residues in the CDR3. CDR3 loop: CASSSQANTEAFF. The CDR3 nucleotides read TGTGCCAGCAGCTCACAGGCAAACACTGAAGCTTTCTTT.

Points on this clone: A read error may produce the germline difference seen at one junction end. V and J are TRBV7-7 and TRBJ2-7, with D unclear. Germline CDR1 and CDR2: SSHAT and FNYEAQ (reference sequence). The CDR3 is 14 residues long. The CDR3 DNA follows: TGTGCTAGCAGCTTAAGCAGGAATTCGGACGAGCAGTACTTC. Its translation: CASSLSRNSDEQYF.

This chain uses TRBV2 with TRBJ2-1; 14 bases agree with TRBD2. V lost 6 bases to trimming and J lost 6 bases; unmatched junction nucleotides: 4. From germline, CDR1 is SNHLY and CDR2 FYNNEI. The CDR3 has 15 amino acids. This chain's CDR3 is CASRVGTSGSNEQFF. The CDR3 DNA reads TGTGCCAGCAGGGTCGGGACTAGCGGGAGCAATGAGCAGTTCTTC.

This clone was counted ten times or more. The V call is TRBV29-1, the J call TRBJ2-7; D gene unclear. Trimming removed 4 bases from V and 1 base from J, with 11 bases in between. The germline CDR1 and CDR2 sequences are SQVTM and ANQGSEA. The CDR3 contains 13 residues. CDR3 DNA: TGCAGCGTTGGTTCAGAGGCTTCCTACGAGCAGTACTTC. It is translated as CSVGSEASYEQYF.

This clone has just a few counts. CDR3 nucleotides: TGCGCCAGCAGTGATGGGGGGGCATCCGGGGAGCTGTTTTTT. It translates to CASSDGGASGELFF. This sequence joins TRBV10-1 and TRBJ2-2, with D possibly being TRBD2 (7 bases). This CDR3 contains 14 residues. Germline values: CDR1 WNHNN, CDR2 SYGVQD (reference sequence). V lost 3 bases, J lost 6 bases, and 11 bases lay in between.

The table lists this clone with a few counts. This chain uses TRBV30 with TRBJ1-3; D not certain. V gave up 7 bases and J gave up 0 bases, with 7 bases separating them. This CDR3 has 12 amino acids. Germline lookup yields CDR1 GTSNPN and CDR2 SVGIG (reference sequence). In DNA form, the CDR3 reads TGTGCCTCGGGATCCTCTGGAAACACCATATATTTT. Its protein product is CASGSSGNTIYF.

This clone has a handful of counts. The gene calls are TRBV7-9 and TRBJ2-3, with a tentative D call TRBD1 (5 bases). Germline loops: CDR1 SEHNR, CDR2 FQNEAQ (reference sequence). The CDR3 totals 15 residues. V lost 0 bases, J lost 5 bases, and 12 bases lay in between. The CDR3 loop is CASSLAVTDLDTQYF. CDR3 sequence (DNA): TGTGCCAGCAGCTTAGCGGTGACAGACTTAGATACGCAGTATTTT.

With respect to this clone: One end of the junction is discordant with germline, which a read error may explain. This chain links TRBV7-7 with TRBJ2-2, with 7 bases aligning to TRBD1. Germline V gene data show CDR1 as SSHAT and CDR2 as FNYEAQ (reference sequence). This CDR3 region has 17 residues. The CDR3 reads CASSPMMRQGSTGKLFF. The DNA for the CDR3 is TGTGCTAGCAGCCCCATGATGAGACAGGGTTCCACCGGGAAGCTGTTTTTT.

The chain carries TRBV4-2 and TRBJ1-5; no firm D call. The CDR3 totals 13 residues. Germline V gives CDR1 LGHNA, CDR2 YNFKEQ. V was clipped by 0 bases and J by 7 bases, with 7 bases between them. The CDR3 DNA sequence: TGTGCCAGCAGCCAAGAACCCAGGCAGCCCCAGCATTTT. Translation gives CASSQEPRQPQHF.

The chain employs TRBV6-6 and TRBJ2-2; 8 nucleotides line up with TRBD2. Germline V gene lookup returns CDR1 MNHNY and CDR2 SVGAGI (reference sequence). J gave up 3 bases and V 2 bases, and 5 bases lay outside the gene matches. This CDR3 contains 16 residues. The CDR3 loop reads CASSYREGADTGELFF. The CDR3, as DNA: TGTGCCAGCAGTTACCGGGAGGGAGCCGACACCGGGGAGCTGTTTTTT.

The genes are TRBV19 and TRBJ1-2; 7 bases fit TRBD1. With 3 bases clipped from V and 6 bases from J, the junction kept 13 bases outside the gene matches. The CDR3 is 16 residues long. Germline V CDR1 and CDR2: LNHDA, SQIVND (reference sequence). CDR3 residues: CASSIHLDRSNNGYTF. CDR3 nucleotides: TGTGCCAGTAGTATCCACTTGGACAGGTCGAATAATGGCTACACCTTC.

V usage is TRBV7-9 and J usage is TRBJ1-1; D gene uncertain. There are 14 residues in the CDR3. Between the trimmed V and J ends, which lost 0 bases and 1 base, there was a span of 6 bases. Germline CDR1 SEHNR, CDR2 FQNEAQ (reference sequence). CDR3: CASSLARKNTEAFF. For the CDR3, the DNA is TGTGCCAGCAGCTTAGCGCGTAAGAACACTGAAGCTTTCTTT.

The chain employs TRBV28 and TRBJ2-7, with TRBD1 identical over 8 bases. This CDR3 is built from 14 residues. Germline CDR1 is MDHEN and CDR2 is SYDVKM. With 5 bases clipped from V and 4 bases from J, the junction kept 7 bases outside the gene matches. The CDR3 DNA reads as TGTGCCAGCAGTACCAGGGGGCTTGCGTACGAGCAGTACTTC. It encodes CASSTRGLAYEQYF.

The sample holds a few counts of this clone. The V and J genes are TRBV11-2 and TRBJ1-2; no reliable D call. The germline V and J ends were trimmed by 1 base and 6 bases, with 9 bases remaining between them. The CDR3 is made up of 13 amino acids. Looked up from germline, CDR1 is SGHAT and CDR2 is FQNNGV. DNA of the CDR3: TGTGCCAGCAGCTTAGCAGTGTTGGATGGCTACACCTTC. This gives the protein CASSLAVLDGYTF.

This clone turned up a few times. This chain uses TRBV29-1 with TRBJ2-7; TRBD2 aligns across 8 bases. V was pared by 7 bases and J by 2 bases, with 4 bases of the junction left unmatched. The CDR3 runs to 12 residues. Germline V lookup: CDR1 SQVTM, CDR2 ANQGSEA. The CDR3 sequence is CSASGLAYEQYF. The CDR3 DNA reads TGCAGCGCTTCGGGACTAGCCTACGAGCAGTACTTC.

As DNA, the CDR3 is TGTGCCAGCACCCCGGGACAGGGATATGGCTACACCTTC. Encoded protein: CASTPGQGYGYTF. The chain couples TRBV28 to TRBJ1-2; 9 bases match TRBD1. V was clipped by 7 bases and J by 5 bases; unmatched bases: 5. This CDR3 is 13 amino acids long. Germline loops: CDR1 MDHEN, CDR2 SYDVKM.

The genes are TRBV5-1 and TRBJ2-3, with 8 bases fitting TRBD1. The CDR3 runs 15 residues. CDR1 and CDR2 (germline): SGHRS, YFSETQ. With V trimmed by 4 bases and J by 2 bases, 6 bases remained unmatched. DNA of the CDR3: TGCGCCAGCAGCGGCGGACAGGGCTCCACAGATACGCAGTATTTT. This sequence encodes CASSGGQGSTDTQYF.

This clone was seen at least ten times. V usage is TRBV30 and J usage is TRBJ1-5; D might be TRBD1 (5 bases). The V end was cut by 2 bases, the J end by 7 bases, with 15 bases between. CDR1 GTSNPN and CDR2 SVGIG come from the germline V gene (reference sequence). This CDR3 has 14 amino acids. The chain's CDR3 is CAWSRGTGEQPQHF. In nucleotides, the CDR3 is TGTGCCTGGAGTCGGGGGACCGGGGAACAGCCCCAGCATTTT.

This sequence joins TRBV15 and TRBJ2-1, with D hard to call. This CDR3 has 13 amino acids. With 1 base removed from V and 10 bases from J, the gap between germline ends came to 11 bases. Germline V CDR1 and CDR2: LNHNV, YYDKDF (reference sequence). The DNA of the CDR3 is TGTGCCACCAGCAGAGCAAAGAGCAGCGAGCAGTTCTTC. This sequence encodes CATSRAKSSEQFF.

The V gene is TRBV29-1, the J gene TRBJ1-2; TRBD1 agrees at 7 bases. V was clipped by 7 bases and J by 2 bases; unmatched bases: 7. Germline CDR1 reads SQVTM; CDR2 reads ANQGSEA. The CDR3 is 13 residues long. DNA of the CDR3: TGCAGCGATATACAGGGGTCCAACTATGGCTACACCTTC. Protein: CSDIQGSNYGYTF.